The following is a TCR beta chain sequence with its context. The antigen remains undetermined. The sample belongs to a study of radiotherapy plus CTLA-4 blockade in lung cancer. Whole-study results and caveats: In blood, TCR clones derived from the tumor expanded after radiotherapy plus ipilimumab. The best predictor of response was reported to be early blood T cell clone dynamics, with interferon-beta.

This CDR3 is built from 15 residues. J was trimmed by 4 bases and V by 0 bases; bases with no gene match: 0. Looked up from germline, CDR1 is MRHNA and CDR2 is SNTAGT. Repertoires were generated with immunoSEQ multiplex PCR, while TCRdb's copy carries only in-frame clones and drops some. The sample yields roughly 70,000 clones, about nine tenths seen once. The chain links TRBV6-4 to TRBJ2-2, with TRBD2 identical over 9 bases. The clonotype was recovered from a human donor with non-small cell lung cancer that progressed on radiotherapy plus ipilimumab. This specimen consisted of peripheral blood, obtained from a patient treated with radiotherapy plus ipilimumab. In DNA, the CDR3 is TGTGCCAGCAGTGACTCTAGCGGGAGCACCGGGGAGCTGTTTTTT. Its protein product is CASSDSSGSTGELFF.